The clone carrying this T cell receptor beta chain was found a few times. This CDR3 is 15 amino acids long. The germline V gene has CDR1 LNHDA and CDR2 SQIVND (reference sequence). Deletions cut 6 bases from V and 0 bases from J, with 11 bases between. MiXCR, run by TCRdb on the RT-PCR reads, gives a single entry per CDR3 protein. The table lists hundreds of thousands of distinct CDR3 sequences, 12% to 15% of them singletons, with 3.6% in the top ten. Sequencing was performed on memory CD4+ T cells from blood. This sequence originates from a female donor in good health, serving as a healthy control. J is TRBJ2-2 and V is TRBV19; D perhaps matches TRBD1 (5 bases). The CDR3 protein is CASSMGHANTGELFF. The CDR3 DNA sequence: TGTGCCAGTAGCATGGGGCACGCGAACACCGGGGAGCTGTTTTTT.